This entry lists 23 T cell receptor beta chains sequenced from one sample in a study of T cells after yellow fever vaccination. TCRdb processed the 5' RACE reads anew with MiXCR; each CDR3 protein has one entry. In the table there are hundreds of thousands of distinct CDR3 sequences, approximately 13% of which are singletons. The specimen was PBMCs, collected on the day of the yellow fever booster vaccination. All receptors come from a man aged 25-45 years who received the YFV17D yellow fever vaccine.

This clonotype came up many times. The rearrangement links TRBV15 to TRBJ2-1, with 11 bases that match TRBD2. CDR1 and CDR2 (germline): LNHNV, YYDKDF (reference sequence). The CDR3 extends over 17 amino acids. Losses at the gene ends were 9 bases for V and 0 bases for J; bases not matched to a gene: 10. CDR3 amino acids: CATTGLADLSSYNEQFF. The DNA for the CDR3 is TGTGCCACTACGGGACTAGCGGACCTCAGCTCCTACAATGAGCAGTTCTTC.

There are many counts of this clonotype. V usage is TRBV12-3 or TRBV12-4 and J usage is TRBJ1-2; D ambiguous. This CDR3 contains 15 residues. Trimming pared 6 bases from V and 4 bases from J, leaving 18 bases between. CDR3 sequence reads: CASSPIARSSYGYTF. The DNA of the CDR3 is TGTGCCAGCAGCCCGATTGCTAGGTCCTCCTATGGCTACACCTTC.

This clonotype has a handful of counts. The rearrangement links TRBV28 to TRBJ1-6, with TRBD1 as a possible D gene (5 bases). The ends were cut back, 6 bases at V and 10 bases at J, with 13 bases in the middle. The CDR3 has 13 residues. Germline loops: CDR1 MDHEN, CDR2 SYDVKM. CDR3 in DNA: TGTGCCAGCAGAGCACTTTGGGGCTCACCCCTCCACTTT. The encoded protein is CASRALWGSPLHF. The full variable domain, in which reference TRBV28 and TRBJ1-6 provide the parts outside the CDR3, is DVKVTQSSRYLVKRTGEKVFLECVQDMDHENMFWYRQDPGLGLRLIYFSYDVKMKEKGDIPEGYSVSREKKERFSLILESASTNQTSMYLCASRALWGSPLHFGNGTRLTVT.

The table lists this clonotype with a few counts. The CDR3 nucleotides are TGTGCCAGCAGCTTTTTTGTACAGAAGAACACCGGGGAGCTGTTTTTT. Residues: CASSFFVQKNTGELFF. V and J are TRBV7-2 and TRBJ2-2, with D uncertain. Trimming removed 3 bases at V and 1 base at J, with 12 bases between. Per germline, CDR1 SGHTA and CDR2 FQGNSA. The length of the CDR3 is 16 residues.

The J gene is TRBJ2-3, the V gene TRBV24-1; 14 bases agree with TRBD2. Germline CDR1 and CDR2: KGHDR and SFDVKD. Trimming took 3 bases from V and 4 from J; bases not matched to a gene: 8. The CDR3 runs to 18 residues. In DNA form, the CDR3 reads TGTGCCACCAGTGATCCCGGGACTAGCGGGAGAGGGGCAGATACGCAGTATTTT. It codes for CATSDPGTSGRGADTQYF.

This clonotype showed up just a few times. The chain couples TRBV29-1 to TRBJ1-1; 8 bases align to TRBD1. The CDR3 is made up of 12 amino acids. The junction had 2 bases not matched to a gene; V was cut back by 4 bases and J by 4 bases. From germline, CDR1 is SQVTM and CDR2 ANQGSEA. CDR3 protein: CSVVDRGTEAFF. In DNA, the CDR3 is TGCAGCGTTGTCGACAGGGGCACTGAAGCTTTCTTT. The variable domain in full, completed from reference TRBV29-1 and TRBJ1-1, reads SAVISQKPSRDICQRGTSLTIQCQVDSQVTMMFWYRQQPGQSLTLIATANQGSEATYESGFVIDKFPISRPNLTFSTLTVSNMSPEDSSIYLCSVVDRGTEAFFGQGTRLTVV.

This clonotype was seen only a few times. The DNA of the CDR3 is TGTGCCACCTCATCAGGGGGGCCCTATCAGCCCCAGCATTTT. Its protein is CATSSGGPYQPQHF. This chain joins TRBV27 and TRBJ1-5; TRBD1 matches 7 bases. This CDR3 spans 14 amino acids. CDR1 and CDR2 from the germline V gene are MNHEY and SMNVEV (reference sequence). The V segment lost 10 bases and the J segment 5 bases; nucleotides outside the gene matches: 11.

Many counts were recorded for this clonotype. The chain carries TRBV6-5 and TRBJ2-1; 10 bases are a match to TRBD1. Germline V gene lookup returns CDR1 MNHEY and CDR2 SVGAGI. CDR3 length: 14 residues. V trimming: 6 bases; J trimming: 5 bases; junction bases outside the gene matches: 4. Here the CDR3 reads CASRSGTGDNEQFF. CDR3 bases: TGTGCCAGCAGGTCCGGGACAGGGGACAATGAGCAGTTCTTC.

This rearrangement joins TRBV29-1 to TRBJ2-7; a weak D match, TRBD1 (5 bases). CDR1 SQVTM and CDR2 ANQGSEA come from the germline V gene. This CDR3 contains 12 residues. Deletions cut 4 bases from V and 5 bases from J, with 12 bases between. The CDR3 loop reads CSVAGQTDEQYF. CDR3 DNA sequence: TGCAGCGTTGCCGGACAAACCGACGAGCAGTACTTC.

V is TRBV12-3 or TRBV12-4 and J is TRBJ2-5; either TRBD1 or TRBD2 may fit D (5 bases each). V was shortened by 7 bases and J by 5 bases, with 14 bases between the two germline ends. This CDR3 contains 13 residues. For the CDR3, the DNA is TGTGCCAGCACGAGGGGCACCGCGGAGACCCAGTACTTC. Translated, it gives CASTRGTAETQYF.

A few counts support this clonotype. The chain recombines TRBV20-1 with TRBJ2-1; 9 bases line up with TRBD2. Germline CDR1 reads DFQATT; CDR2 reads SNEGSKA (reference sequence). The CDR3 loop spans 15 amino acids. V was pared by 5 bases and J by 10 bases, with 15 bases of the junction left unmatched. CDR3 nucleotides: TGCAGTGCTCTACGTGGAGTAGCGGGGGACGGAGAGCAGTTCTTC. This encodes CSALRGVAGDGEQFF.

This clonotype has only a few counts. V usage is TRBV19 and J usage is TRBJ2-6; 8 bases fit TRBD2. Germline loops: CDR1 LNHDA, CDR2 SQIVND (reference sequence). V trimming: 6 bases; J trimming: 0 bases; junction bases outside the gene matches: 4. The CDR3 consists of 16 residues. CDR3 sequence reads: CASSPGGASGANVLTF. The DNA of the CDR3 is TGTGCCAGTAGCCCGGGAGGGGCCTCTGGGGCCAACGTCCTGACTTTC.

This clonotype was seen repeatedly, ten times or more. The chain employs TRBV7-9 and TRBJ2-7; D gene ambiguous. The CDR3 loop spans 12 amino acids. Trimming removed 1 base at V and 4 bases at J, with 5 bases between. Germline CDR1 and CDR2: SEHNR and FQNEAQ (reference sequence). The CDR3 loop reads CASSLGYYEQYF. CDR3 DNA sequence: TGTGCCAGCAGCTTAGGGTATTACGAGCAGTACTTC.

This clonotype was counted only a few times. The gene calls are TRBV29-1 and TRBJ2-3, with 7 bases identical to TRBD2. The CDR3 runs 14 residues. Germline values: CDR1 SQVTM, CDR2 ANQGSEA. The V segment lost 4 bases and the J segment 2 bases; nucleotides outside the gene matches: 6. CDR3 sequence: CSVATGGPTDTQYF. The CDR3 nucleotides are TGCAGCGTTGCAACGGGAGGCCCCACAGATACGCAGTATTTT.

This clonotype appeared a few times. CDR3 sequence (DNA): TGTGCCAGCAGCGCAATTAAACTAGCGGGGAAAGATGAGCAGTTCTTC. As protein: CASSAIKLAGKDEQFF. This chain connects TRBV4-2 to TRBJ2-1, with TRBD2 matching 10 bases. V was pared by 5 bases and J by 8 bases, with 12 bases of the junction left unmatched. CDR3 length: 16 residues. From germline, CDR1 is LGHNA and CDR2 YNFKEQ.

This clonotype was seen only a few times. The chain employs TRBV6-5 and TRBJ2-4, with D maybe TRBD1 (5 bases). Germline V gene lookup returns CDR1 MNHEY and CDR2 SVGAGI. The CDR3 consists of 19 residues. V shed 0 bases and J shed 1 base, with 19 bases lying between them. CDR3 nucleotides: TGTGCCAGCAGTTACTCGAGGCAAGGGGTTATCTTGGCCAAAAACATTCAGTACTTC. Protein: CASSYSRQGVILAKNIQYF.

The chain carries TRBV4-2 and TRBJ2-1; D possibly matches TRBD1 or TRBD2 (5 bases each). The V end lost 4 bases, the J end lost 4 bases, and 17 bases lay between the germline ends. This CDR3 comprises 16 residues. Germline lookup yields CDR1 LGHNA and CDR2 YNFKEQ. CDR3 region: CASSLGLGTHYNEQFF. The CDR3 DNA is TGTGCCAGCAGCCTCGGGCTCGGGACGCATTACAATGAGCAGTTCTTC.

The genes are TRBV29-1 and TRBJ1-4, with 7 positions matching TRBD1. The J segment lost 4 bases and the V segment lost 5 bases, leaving 4 bases of the junction unmatched. Looked up from germline, CDR1 is SQVTM and CDR2 is ANQGSEA. The CDR3 loop spans 13 amino acids. CDR3 nucleotides: TGCAGCGTTACAGGGGTCCTTAATGAAAAACTGTTTTTT. Translation gives CSVTGVLNEKLFF.

This chain links TRBV7-2 with TRBJ2-1; 8 nucleotides match TRBD2. The V gene's germline CDR1 is SGHTA and CDR2 FQGNSA. V was clipped by 4 bases and J by 6 bases; unmatched bases: 5. The length of the CDR3 is 14 residues. The CDR3 DNA reads TGTGCCAGCAGCTCAACTAGCGGTCCCAATGAGCAGTTCTTC. Amino acid sequence: CASSSTSGPNEQFF.

This clonotype was seen only a few times. The chain has TRBV3-1 and TRBJ1-1, with D possibly TRBD1 on 5 matching bases. Trimming stripped 1 base from V and 3 bases from J, with 12 bases between. CDR3 size: 15 residues. The germline gives CDR1 LGHDT, CDR2 YNNKEL (reference sequence). The CDR3 here is CASSQVRIRDTEAFF. The DNA for the CDR3 is TGTGCCAGCAGCCAAGTACGGATCAGGGACACTGAAGCTTTCTTT.

This clonotype was picked up a small number of times. The rearrangement links TRBV30 to TRBJ1-2; 7 nucleotides align to TRBD1. The germline gives CDR1 GTSNPN, CDR2 SVGIG (reference sequence). The CDR3 length is 15 residues. J was trimmed by 2 bases and V by 3 bases; bases with no gene match: 9. CDR3 loop: CAWRGAGGQNYGYTF. In DNA, the CDR3 is TGTGCCTGGAGGGGGGCAGGGGGACAGAACTATGGCTACACCTTC. The whole variable domain, remainder taken from reference TRBV30 and TRBJ1-2, is SQTIHQWPATLVQPVGSPLSLECTVEGTSNPNLYWYRQAAGRGLQLLFYSVGIGQISSEVPQNLSASRPQDRQFILSSKKLLLSDSGFYLCAWRGAGGQNYGYTFGSGTRLTVV.

The rearrangement joins TRBV5-4 to TRBJ2-7, with 7 bases aligning to TRBD2. The germline CDR1 and CDR2 sequences are SGHNT and YYREEE (reference sequence). J lost 5 bases, V lost 4 bases, and 9 bases had no gene match. This CDR3 is built from 14 residues. Here the CDR3 DNA reads TGTGCCAGCAGCCAAGGACTAGGGGTCGACGAGCAGTACTTC. Translating it yields CASSQGLGVDEQYF.

This clonotype was observed a few times. This chain uses TRBV12-3 or TRBV12-4 with TRBJ2-7; maybe TRBD2 (5 bases). The CDR3 runs 14 residues. Trimming cost V 5 bases and J 5 bases, with 16 bases left between them. The CDR3 DNA is TGTGCCAGCAGTCGGTTCCGGGGTGCCCACGAGCAGTACTTC. Its translation: CASSRFRGAHEQYF.